The following is a T cell receptor (beta chain) sequence with its context. In its sample, this clone was seen once. The antigen it binds to is not known. There are no base qualities to consult, and no much larger clone falls within one base. TCRbeta CDR3 regions were amplified from genomic DNA using the immunoSEQ Assay, a bias-controlled multiplex PCR. On the authors' methods: The number of nucleated cells in each sample was estimated by amplification of reference gene primers within the assay. To quantify the absolute abundance of each unique TCRbeta CDR3 rearrangement, sequence reads were collapsed and filtered. For each sample, productive Simpson clonality was calculated by taking the square root of Simpson's diversity index across productive rearrangements. The table comes from immuneACCESS by way of TCRdb, which keeps in-frame sequences with V and J called. Part of the clones is missing from these tables; in studies checked, under half for an unresolved V gene and the rest for unknown reasons. V, J and clone size reflect that table, while D and trimming were determined from the DNA. This sample comprises 98,000 or so clones, about 80% of them detected only once. The ten largest clones take up under 30% of the sample.

The sample is drawn from a study of blood T cell repertoires in COVID-19 (TCRdb year 2020). Regarding the study in general: The collaborator samples originated in the United States, Italy and Spain and spanned the acute and convalescent phases of COVID-19. Sample metadata almost always included a de-identified subject ID, COVID-19 status, age in years and sex. The material from the prospective study consisted of cDNA or gDNA derived from T cells, B-cell-depleted T cells, or PBMCs. A freely available public database, intended as a resource for researchers studying the immune response to SARS-CoV-2, is where the repertoires were released. Where available, HLA class I and class II types were taken from metadata supplied by the sample provider and were not determined by assay-based typing. Deeply sampled blood TCRbeta repertoires from subjects exposed to, actively infected with, or recovered from COVID-19 were included in the dataset. The samples were drawn from the first 160 participants of the ongoing ImmuneRACE study and from 1,254 subjects provided by 6 global collaborators.

Overall results and qualifications from the work: The quantity of clinical and demographic metadata differed by source and by participant and was supplied without curation.

The CDR3 starts with the cysteine, ends with the phenylalanine, and has 14 residues. The kept DNA is CDR3 alone, 42 bases in frame from the first base. V and J lose 3 bases and 6 bases, and a span of 12 bases separates them. For CDR1 and CDR2, the germline V gene (reference sequence) lists MNHEY and SMNVEV. Collaborating institutions collected whole blood in K2EDTA tubes following their own protocols. For TCRbeta analysis, collaborators shipped samples in one of three forms: frozen whole blood, isolated PBMCs, or DNA extracted from either of those sample types. Recombination connected TRBV27 to TRBJ2-1, with a weak D call of TRBD2 (6 bases match). The source material was peripheral blood. This receptor was identified in a man aged 55 to 69 with acute or convalescent COVID-19. The CDR3 reads CASSLEGLPNEQFF. Read as DNA, the sequence is TGTGCCAGCAGTTTGGAGGGTTTACCCAATGAGCAGTTCTTC.